This T cell receptor beta chain was identified during a study of CD8+ T cells in alopecia areata (dated by TCRdb to between 2018 and 2020). For the wider study: Treated patients were enrolled in an open-label pilot trial of oral tofacitinib at 5 to 10 mg twice daily for moderate-to-severe alopecia areata. Patients received tofacitinib for 6 to 18 months and were then followed off drug for 6 months to check for delayed response and recurrence. For the treated patients, the SALT score, which quantifies what percentage of scalp surface area is affected, served as the measure of disease severity. To study T cell clonal expansion in alopecia areata, the researchers applied high-throughput TCRbeta sequencing to both the C3H/HeJ mouse model and human patients. In humans, TCRbeta sequencing was performed on scalp tissue and on sorted CD4+ and CD8+ peripheral blood T cells from healthy controls and from patients with patchy or totalis/universalis alopecia areata. Biopsies were taken from tofacitinib-treated patients at baseline and at 4 and 24 weeks of treatment, and a later scalp biopsy was taken in several of the tofacitinib-treated patients. Clonality in the scalp was compared among normal scalp (n=4), patchy alopecia areata scalp (n=8), and alopecia totalis/universalis scalp (n=8). RNA came from the PAXgene miRNA kit for fixed scalp, the miRNeasy kit for PBMCs, and the RNeasy kit for mouse skin. immunoSEQ multiplex PCR using 35 Vbeta forward primers and 13 Jbeta reverse primers was used to amplify TCRbeta CDR3 regions.

Study-level results and caveats: Scalp clonality and the number of expanded CD8+ clones among the top 100 scalp clones were significantly decreased by tofacitinib. Because the treated cohort was small and had only one nonresponder, larger studies are needed to examine links between baseline CD8+ expansion and response. Compared with mice, TCR sequences shared between patients were less clear, possibly partly because of HLA diversity across the patient population. Unlike mouse skin, where gammadelta T cells dominate, normal human skin contains resident alphabeta T cells that get sequenced too, which complicates analysis of the scalp TCR repertoire. Many expanded lesional clones were found to persist in scalp and blood during tofacitinib treatment, and relapse after treatment cessation may be partly explained by this persistence. Lesional scalp, especially in alopecia totalis/universalis, showed higher clonality and more expanded CD8+ clones than normal scalp, suggesting antigenic drive.

Libraries came from the immunoSEQ multiplex PCR assay. RNA was extracted from all samples and reverse transcribed into cDNA, which served as template for TCR sequencing. First-strand cDNA was synthesized using SuperScript III with a 2:1 mix of oligo-dT and random hexamers. Amplification bias was assessed with a synthetic immune receptor repertoire, and residual bias was removed computationally. Per the source publication's procedure: After raw reads were preprocessed to remove errors, the CDR3 was defined following IMGT conventions as running from the conserved cysteine to phenylalanine. Clonality was calculated as 1 minus Shannon entropy normalized by log2 of the number of productive unique TCRs. Whether each scalp clone was CD4 or CD8 was inferred by checking scalp TCRbeta sequences against the CD4 and CD8 repertoires from sorted blood. TCRdb took over this immuneACCESS table, retaining in-frame rearrangements with V and J assigned. Such tables are incomplete; in checked studies, under half of the missing clones stem from an unresolved V gene, and the remainder is unexplained. Clone size and the V and J calls come from that table; the DNA yielded D and trimming. Within this sample are roughly 100,000 clones, with around 86% of them counted one time only. Of the sample, over 8.5% falls within the top ten clones.

According to the study, the label for this sample's treatment or condition signals: oral pan-JAK inhibitor, 5-10 mg twice daily. From alopecia areata patients, peripheral blood was collected along with lesional scalp punch biopsies. PBMCs were isolated by density centrifugation and stained for CD3, CD4 and CD8, and CD4+ and CD8+ T cells were sorted on a FACSAria. Of note for this clone: This receptor's antigen is unknown. There are no base qualities to consult, and no much larger clone falls within one base.

This receptor was taken from a human donor with alopecia areata. The starting material was CD8+ T cells sorted from blood, obtained at approximately week 30, from a patient treated with tofacitinib.

Read as DNA, the sequence is TGTGCCAGCAGCCCCGAGGGGGCACGGATTACCTACGAGCAGTACTTC. This gives the protein CASSPEGARITYEQYF. Recombination connected TRBV7-9 to TRBJ2-7; TRBD1 aligns with 7 central bases. Looking up the germline V gene (reference sequence) yields CDR1 SEHNR and CDR2 FQNEAQ. V and J are trimmed by 5 bases and 2 bases, and the gene matches miss 12 bases of the junction. The CDR3 starts with the cysteine, ends with the phenylalanine, and has 16 residues. Only CDR3 DNA remains: 48 bases, in frame from the first base.